The subject of this entry is one T cell receptor (beta chain). Prominent immunodeficiency with autoinflammation defined PRAID. The data originate from a study of stem cell transplantation in POMP-related autoinflammatory disease. Sequenced by immunoSEQ multiplex PCR; TCRdb stores in-frame clones only, minus some. The table lists about 32,000 clones, approximately 86% of them singletons, with roughly 0.7% in the top ten. From germline, CDR1 is MNHNS and CDR2 SASEGT. Germline trimming cut 3 bases from V and 0 bases from J; bases unmatched to any gene: 12. The CDR3 consists of 19 residues. The chain carries TRBV6-1 and TRBJ2-7; 12 nucleotides agree with TRBD2. This specimen consisted of CD4+ T cells from PBMCs, obtained before stem cell transplantation. The clonotype was recovered from a human donor with POMP-related autoinflammation and immune dysregulation (PRAID). CDR3 nucleotides: TGTGCCAGCAGTGACCCCCTAGCGGGAGGGCCTTCGGGCTCCTACGAGCAGTACTTC. It specifies CASSDPLAGGPSGSYEQYF.